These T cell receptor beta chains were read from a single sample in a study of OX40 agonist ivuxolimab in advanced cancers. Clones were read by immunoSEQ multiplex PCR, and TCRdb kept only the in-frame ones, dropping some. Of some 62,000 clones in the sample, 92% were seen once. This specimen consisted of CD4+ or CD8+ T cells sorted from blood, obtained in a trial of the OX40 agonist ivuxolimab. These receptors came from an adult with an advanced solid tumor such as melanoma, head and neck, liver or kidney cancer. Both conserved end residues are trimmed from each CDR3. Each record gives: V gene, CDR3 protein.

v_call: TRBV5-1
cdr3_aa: ASSLGYGGNTIY

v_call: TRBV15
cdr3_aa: ATSKTGREETQY

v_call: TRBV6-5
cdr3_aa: ASSQTSYHNEQF

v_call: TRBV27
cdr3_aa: ASSVNGVGTQY

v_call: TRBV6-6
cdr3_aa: ASIMGNTEAF

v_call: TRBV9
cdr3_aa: ASSVDQQGSNEQF

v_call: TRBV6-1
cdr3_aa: ASRTGTGDEAF

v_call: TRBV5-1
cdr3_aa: ASSFAGLAGDEQF

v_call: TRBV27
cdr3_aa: ASKLSGPPTNEQF

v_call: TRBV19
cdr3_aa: ARIQWAGSDGYT

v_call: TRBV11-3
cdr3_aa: ASSLGLAYDNEQF

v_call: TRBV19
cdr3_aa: ASSSRDWDGYT

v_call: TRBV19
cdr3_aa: ASGEEIMNTEAF

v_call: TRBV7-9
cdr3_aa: ASSPRGPAGEQY

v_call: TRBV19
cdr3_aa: ASSKTLTDSNTEAF

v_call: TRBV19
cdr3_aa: ASTDDIGDGYT

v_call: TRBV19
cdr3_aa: ASRDRGSQNTEAF

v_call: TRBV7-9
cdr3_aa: ASSLYRGDTEAF

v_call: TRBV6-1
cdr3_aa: ASSKNTEAF

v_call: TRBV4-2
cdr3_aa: ASSAPGGLYEQY

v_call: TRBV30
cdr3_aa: AWSKATSGRANEQF

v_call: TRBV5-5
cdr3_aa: ASSLRGNNQPQH

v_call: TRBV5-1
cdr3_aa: ASSAGQGGEQF

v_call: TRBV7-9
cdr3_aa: APFSSGGAGTSGSYEQF

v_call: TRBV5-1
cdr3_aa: ASSFYRGRNEQF

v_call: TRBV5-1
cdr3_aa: ASRPSERISNTIY

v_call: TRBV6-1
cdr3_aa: ASRERMNTEAF

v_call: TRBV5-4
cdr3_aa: ASRYGGVEETQY

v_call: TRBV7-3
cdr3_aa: ASSGATGELF

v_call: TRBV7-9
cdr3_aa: ASSAGGPSGLNTQY

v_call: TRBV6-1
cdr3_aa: ASSKPNSPLH

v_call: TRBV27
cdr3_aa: ASSPYTGQIISYEQY

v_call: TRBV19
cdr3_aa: ASIKDGDRGNRGYT

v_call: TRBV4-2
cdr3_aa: ASSRSRDSTDTQY

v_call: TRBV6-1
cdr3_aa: ASSAADYGYT

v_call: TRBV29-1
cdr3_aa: SAIGGQLQETQY

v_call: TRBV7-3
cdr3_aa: ASSLLMDSEAF

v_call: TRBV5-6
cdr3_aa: ATPYSNQPQH

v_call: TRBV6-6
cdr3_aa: ASSSNSADTQY

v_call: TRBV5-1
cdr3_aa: ASSWWGYTEAF

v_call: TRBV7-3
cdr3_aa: ASSGEYRRRGEKLF

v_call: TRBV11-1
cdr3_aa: ASSFQETQY

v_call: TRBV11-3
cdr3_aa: ASSSLIGLLGETQY

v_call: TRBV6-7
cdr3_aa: ASSYDRVSHQPQH

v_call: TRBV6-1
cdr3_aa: ASSFGGTDTQY

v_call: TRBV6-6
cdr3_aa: ASSYLTPYGYT

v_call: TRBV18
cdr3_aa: ASSRRRSGGGTPTDTQY

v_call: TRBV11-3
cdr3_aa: ASSLVSVLNTEAF

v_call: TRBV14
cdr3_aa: ASSLQPGQGRNEQY

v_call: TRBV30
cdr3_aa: AWSVHTGHPSTDTQY

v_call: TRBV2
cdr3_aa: ATLQEASTDTQY

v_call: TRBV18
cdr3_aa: ASSLAGDYEQY

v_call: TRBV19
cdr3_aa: ASNRGQPNTEAF

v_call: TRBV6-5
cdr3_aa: ASSQGPATEAF

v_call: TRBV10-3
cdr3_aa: AIKQAYEQY

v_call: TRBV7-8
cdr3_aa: ASSLETREAF

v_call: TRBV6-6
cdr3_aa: ASSYQGLGNTIY

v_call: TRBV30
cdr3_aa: ACTGWNEQY

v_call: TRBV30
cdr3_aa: AWSVGGAGAYQPQH

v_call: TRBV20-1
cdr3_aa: SAPAEGYT